This note documents a single TCR beta chain sequence. Libraries were prepared by immunoSEQ multiplex PCR; TCRdb keeps only in-frame clonotypes and omits some of them. Here the sample spans some 150,000 clones, approximately 89% being singletons. The germline V gene has CDR1 SGHAT and CDR2 FQNNGV. The CDR3 has 15 amino acids. V gave up 1 base and J gave up 0 bases, with 7 bases separating them. The data were taken from a study of blood T cell repertoires in COVID-19. Study context: COVID-19 samples, acute and convalescent, were from the United States, Italy and Spain.

The chain is built from TRBV11-2 and TRBJ2-4; D is undetermined. This TCR was recovered from a human donor in a cohort sampled during active COVID-19. Sample: peripheral blood. The DNA for the CDR3 is TGTGCCAGCAGCTTAGGTCCCGTAGCCAAAAACATTCAGTACTTC. The encoded protein is CASSLGPVAKNIQYF.